This T cell receptor (beta chain) was recorded in a study of identical twins. Notes on the study in general: In beta out-of-frame sequences, the excess sharing between twins was weaker.

With V trimmed by 4 bases and J by 3 bases, 0 bases remained unmatched. Per the germline V gene, CDR1 is SEHNR and CDR2 is FQNEAQ (reference sequence). The CDR3 spans 12 residues. TCRdb re-analysed the 5' RACE reads in MiXCR, keeping a single row per CDR3 protein. The sample has about 720,000 distinct CDR3 sequences, 8.5% to 9.5% seen once; the top ten hold around 0.95%. This clonotype came up many times. Its antigen remains unidentified. This same sample was also taken into another study, of yellow fever vaccine responses in identical twins.

The receptor was derived from a woman between 18 and 29 years old in good health. Sequencing was carried out using PBMCs. V gene TRBV7-9 combines with J gene TRBJ2-7; 7 nucleotides line up with TRBD2. CDR3 loop: CASSWDYYEQYF. The CDR3 bases are TGTGCCAGCAGCTGGGACTACTACGAGCAGTACTTC.